This TCR beta chain is from a study of T cells after yellow fever vaccination. Template switching by 5'RACE produced TCR cDNA, adding a universal primer site and UMIs. TCRdb analysed the 5' RACE reads with MiXCR anew, one entry per CDR3 protein. The table lists more than 75,000 distinct CDR3 sequences, about 8.2% of them singletons. General study results and limits: The booster response re-showed most primary clones: 96% CD4, more than 80% CD8. In FACS-sorted repertoires, abundant clonotypes from the bulk population could appear as contaminants. There was a small share of clonotypes that showed up in both the CD4 and CD8 compartments.

V gave up 8 bases and J gave up 12 bases, with 10 bases separating them. Germline CDR1 MNHNY, CDR2 SVGAGI (reference sequence). The CDR3 extends over 9 amino acids. The table lists this clonotype with a few counts. This clonotype was obtained from a man between 18 and 35 years old who received the YFV17D yellow fever vaccine. The J gene is TRBJ1-1, the V gene TRBV6-6; D remains ambiguous. The sequencing used CD8+ T cells not binding an NS4B(214-222) dextramer, sorted from PBMCs, collected less than 16 days after the first yellow fever vaccination. The CDR3 protein is CASGAQTFF. As DNA, the CDR3 is TGTGCCAGCGGAGCGCAAACTTTCTTT.